Each of the 23 T cell receptor beta chains below was sequenced from the same sample in a study of T cell responses to AZD1222 COVID-19 vaccine. Only in-frame clones appear in the TCRdb table, and some are missing; sequencing was by immunoSEQ multiplex PCR. The top ten hold approximately 3% of the sample, which has some 130,000 clones, around nine tenths seen once. Here the sequenced sample was peripheral blood, taken on day 0 of AZD1222 vaccination. Receptors originate from an adult in good health.

With regard to this clone: One end of the junction is discordant with germline, which a read error may explain. The V and J genes are TRBV7-2 and TRBJ2-7; 8 bases match TRBD2. This CDR3 contains 14 residues. Germline CDR1 reads SGHTA; CDR2 reads FQGNSA. The CDR3 coding sequence is TGTGCCAGCAGCTTAGTTTTGCGGGAGGCCATCAGCTCCTTC. Amino acid sequence: CASSLVLREAISSF.

This clone has a single count. The chain joins TRBV4-3 to TRBJ1-2; TRBD1 matches 9 bases. Looked up from germline, CDR1 is LGHNA and CDR2 is YSLEER. This CDR3 has 15 residues. V lost 0 bases and J lost 4; bases outside the gene matches: 3. CDR3 coding DNA: TGCGCCAGCAGCCAAGATTTGGACAGGGGCTATGGCTACACCTTC. It translates to CASSQDLDRGYGYTF.

This chain joins TRBV5-4 and TRBJ2-1, with D tentatively TRBD1 (6 bases). The length of the CDR3 is 13 residues. The germline CDR1 and CDR2 sequences are SGHNT and YYREEE (reference sequence). V was trimmed by 5 bases and J by 5 bases, leaving 11 bases between them. As DNA, the CDR3 is TGTGCCAGCAGAGCCGGGACAAACAATGAGCAGTTCTTC. Its protein is CASRAGTNNEQFF.

The CDR3 sequence: CASSYPSVISGNTIYF. The CDR3 DNA reads TGTGCCAGCAGTTACCCCAGCGTCATCTCTGGAAACACCATATATTTT. The chain is built from TRBV6-7 and TRBJ1-3; D remains ambiguous. TRBV6-7 is marked as an open reading frame, function uncertain. V lost 2 bases and J lost 0, with 11 bases in between. The CDR3 length is 16 residues.

The genes are TRBV25-1 and TRBJ2-5, with a tentative D call TRBD2 (5 bases). This CDR3 region has 15 residues. CDR1 MGHDK and CDR2 SYGVNS come from the germline V gene. Trimming shortened V by 1 base and J by 4 bases, and 13 bases separated the two germline ends. CDR3 sequence: CASSEFRGSGETQYF. CDR3 nucleotide sequence: TGTGCCAGCAGTGAATTTCGGGGAAGTGGAGAGACCCAGTACTTC.

As to this clone: The sample carries other DNA sequences with the same CDR3. The chain employs TRBV19 and TRBJ1-5; 7 bases agree with TRBD1. The CDR3 runs 14 residues. Germline CDR1 and CDR2: LNHDA and SQIVND (reference sequence). The V segment lost 0 bases and the J segment 4 bases; nucleotides outside the gene matches: 0. CDR3 sequence reads: CASSIDRGNQPQHF. CDR3 nucleotide sequence: TGTGCCAGTAGTATAGACAGGGGGAATCAGCCCCAGCATTTT.

The chain has TRBV14 and TRBJ1-1; D not resolved. V was cut by 3 bases and J by 1 base, with 9 bases left in between. The CDR3 contains 14 residues. CDR1 SGHDN and CDR2 FVKESK come from the germline V gene. The CDR3 DNA sequence: TGTGCCAGCAGCCACTCTGGGCCGAACACTGAAGCTTTCTTT. It translates to CASSHSGPNTEAFF.

This chain connects TRBV29-1 to TRBJ2-1, with 7 bases identical to TRBD2. J was trimmed by 5 bases and V by 4 bases; bases with no gene match: 5. Looked up from germline, CDR1 is SQVTM and CDR2 is ANQGSEA. The CDR3 is made up of 13 amino acids. The CDR3 spells CSVAGGGHNEQFF. The CDR3 DNA reads TGCAGCGTTGCTGGGGGGGGACACAATGAGCAGTTCTTC.

This clone came up once. This chain links TRBV14 with TRBJ1-2, with 8 bases lining up with TRBD1. CDR1 is SGHDN and CDR2 is FVKESK in the germline V gene. The V segment lost 4 bases and the J segment 3 bases; nucleotides outside the gene matches: 1. The CDR3 is 13 amino acids. CDR3 DNA: TGTGCCAGCAGCCCAGGGGGCGACTATGGCTACACCTTC. This translates into CASSPGGDYGYTF.

V gene TRBV27 combines with J gene TRBJ2-7; D gene uncertain. From germline, CDR1 is MNHEY and CDR2 SMNVEV (reference sequence). Trimming stripped 3 bases from V and 1 base from J, with 7 bases between. The CDR3 runs to 13 residues. The CDR3 sequence: CASSFGFSYEQYF. The CDR3 coding sequence is TGTGCCAGCAGTTTTGGGTTTTCCTACGAGCAGTACTTC.

The chain carries TRBV9 and TRBJ2-2, with D perhaps matching TRBD1 (5 bases). From germline, CDR1 is SGDLS and CDR2 YYNGEE. The length of the CDR3 is 13 residues. Trimming stripped 2 bases from V and 5 bases from J, with 7 bases between. Here the CDR3 reads CASSVHRTGELFF. The CDR3 nucleotides are TGTGCCAGCAGCGTCCACAGGACCGGGGAGCTGTTTTTT.

V gene TRBV3-1 (or the pseudogene TRBV3-2) combines with J gene TRBJ2-1, with 9 bases identical to TRBD2. The CDR3 contains 18 residues. The V segment lost 2 bases and the J segment 4 bases; nucleotides outside the gene matches: 12. Germline V CDR1 and CDR2: LGHDT, YNNKEL (reference sequence). CDR3 bases: TGTGCCAGCAGCCAATCAGCGGGAGGACTCTTGGGATACAATGAGCAGTTCTTC. This gives the protein CASSQSAGGLLGYNEQFF.

The V gene is TRBV5-1, the J gene TRBJ2-1, with TRBD2 matching over 9 bases. Trimming took 4 bases from V and 13 from J; bases not matched to a gene: 18. Germline assignment: CDR1 SGHRS and CDR2 YFSETQ. The CDR3 contains 16 residues. The DNA of the CDR3 is TGCGCCAGCAGCCGATTCCTGGAGGATAGCGGGAGTTTTCAGTTCTTC. This sequence encodes CASSRFLEDSGSFQFF.

The chain joins TRBV6-5 to TRBJ2-7; maybe TRBD2 (6 bases). Trimming took off 6 bases at V and 7 bases at J, with 16 bases between the two ends. The V gene's germline CDR1 is MNHEY and CDR2 SVGAGI. This CDR3 spans 13 amino acids. DNA of the CDR3: TGTGCCAGCAGGGACCGGTCTGGGGGGGAGCAGTACTTC. Translating gives CASRDRSGGEQYF.

The chain employs TRBV2 and TRBJ2-7; TRBD1 agrees at 8 bases. Germline V gene lookup returns CDR1 SNHLY and CDR2 FYNNEI. The CDR3 length is 16 residues. V lost 3 bases, J lost 6 bases, and 13 bases stayed unmatched. DNA for the CDR3: TGTGCCAGCAGTGAGTCCCAGGGGGCGCGAGTCGGCGAGCAGTACTTC. This sequence encodes CASSESQGARVGEQYF.

The rearrangement links TRBV12-5 to TRBJ2-1; D might be TRBD1 (8 bases). Germline V gene sequence: CDR1 LGHNT, CDR2 FRNRAP. V dropped 6 bases and J dropped 5 bases, with 20 bases sitting between them. This CDR3 is 16 amino acids long. In DNA form, the CDR3 reads TGTGCTAGTGGCCCTCCGAACAGGGGGGGACACAATGAGCAGTTCTTC. Translated: CASGPPNRGGHNEQFF.

The V gene is TRBV5-1, the J gene TRBJ1-2; no firm D call. Looked up from germline, CDR1 is SGHRS and CDR2 is YFSETQ. The CDR3 has 12 amino acids. V was trimmed by 4 bases and J by 7 bases, leaving 11 bases between them. CDR3 bases: TGCGCCAGCAGCGAGGAAGCGGCTGGCTACACCTTC. Translation: CASSEEAAGYTF.

The rearrangement uses TRBV7-9 and TRBJ2-5, with D tentatively TRBD1 or TRBD2 (7 bases each). The germline gives CDR1 SEHNR, CDR2 FQNEAQ (reference sequence). Trimming pared 6 bases from V and 5 bases from J, leaving 13 bases between. The CDR3 is 13 residues long. CDR3 loop: CASRQQGGETQYF. The CDR3 nucleotides read TGTGCCAGCAGGCAGCAGGGGGGGGAGACCCAGTACTTC. Together with reference TRBV7-9 and TRBJ2-5, the CDR3 gives the full variable domain: DTGVSQNPRHKITKRGQNVTFRCDPISEHNRLYWYRQTLGQGPEFLTYFQNEAQLEKSRLLSDRFSAERPKGSFSTLEIQRTEQGDSAMYLCASRQQGGETQYFGPGTRLLVL.

The CDR3 here is CASSDLAGGIHEQFF. The CDR3 region has the DNA TGTGCCAGCAGTGACTTAGCGGGAGGAATACATGAGCAGTTCTTC. The V gene is TRBV6-4, the J gene TRBJ2-1; 10 nucleotides align to TRBD2. The V gene's germline CDR1 is MRHNA and CDR2 SNTAGT. The length of the CDR3 is 15 residues. V lost 1 base to trimming and J lost 8 bases; unmatched junction nucleotides: 5.

The V call is TRBV5-1, the J call TRBJ1-2; a possible D gene is TRBD1 (5 bases). The CDR3 length is 12 residues. The germline V gene has CDR1 SGHRS and CDR2 YFSETQ. Trimming stripped 4 bases from V and 8 bases from J, with 12 bases between. The CDR3 spells CASSAGGSGYTF. The DNA for the CDR3 is TGCGCCAGCAGCGCCGGGGGGAGCGGCTACACCTTC.

This chain connects TRBV6-5 to TRBJ2-2, with D perhaps matching TRBD1 (6 bases). The CDR3 runs 13 residues. Per the germline V gene, CDR1 is MNHEY and CDR2 is SVGAGI. V was shortened by 8 bases and J by 5 bases, with 12 bases between the two germline ends. The CDR3 region has the DNA TGTGCCAGCGACGAAAGGGGGACCGGGGAGCTGTTTTTT. Translating gives CASDERGTGELFF.

The rearrangement joins TRBV18 to TRBJ1-1, with a tentative D call TRBD1 (6 bases). Germline V gene data show CDR1 as KGHSH and CDR2 as LQKENI. CDR3 length equals 15 residues. V was cut by 0 bases and J by 4 bases, with 12 bases left in between. The CDR3, as DNA: TGTGCCAGCTCACCACCCGGGGGCGTCGGCACTGAAGCTTTCTTT. It specifies CASSPPGGVGTEAFF. Drawing the rest from reference TRBV18 and TRBJ1-1, the complete variable domain is NAGVMQNPRHLVRRRGQEARLRCSPMKGHSHVYWYRQLPEEGLKFMVYLQKENIIDESGMPKERFSAEFPKEGPSILRIQQVVRGDSAAYFCASSPPGGVGTEAFFGQGTRLTVV.

This clone came up once. This rearrangement joins TRBV5-1 to TRBJ2-6; no definite D call. Germline lookup yields CDR1 SGHRS and CDR2 YFSETQ. The CDR3 has 15 amino acids. V lost 0 bases, J lost 2 bases, and 6 bases lay in between. CDR3 sequence reads: CASSLEGTGANVLTF. In DNA form, the CDR3 reads TGCGCCAGCAGCTTGGAGGGAACTGGGGCCAACGTCCTGACTTTC. The full variable domain, completed using reference TRBV5-1 and TRBJ2-6, is KAGVTQTPRYLIKTRGQQVTLSCSPISGHRSVSWYQQTPGQGLQFLFEYFSETQRNKGNFPGRFSGRQFSNSRSEMNVSTLELGDSALYLCASSLEGTGANVLTFGAGSRLTVL.